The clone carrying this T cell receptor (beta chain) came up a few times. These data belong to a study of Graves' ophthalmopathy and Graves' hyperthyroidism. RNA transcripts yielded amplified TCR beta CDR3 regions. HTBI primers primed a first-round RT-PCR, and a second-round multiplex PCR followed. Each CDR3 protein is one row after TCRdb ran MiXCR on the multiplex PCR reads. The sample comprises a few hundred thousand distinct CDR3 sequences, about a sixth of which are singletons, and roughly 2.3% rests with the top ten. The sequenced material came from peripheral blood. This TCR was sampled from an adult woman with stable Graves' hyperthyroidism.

The CDR3 coding sequence is TGCGCCAGCAGCTTGGGCGACGTTGGGGCCAACGTCCTGACTTTC. It yields the protein CASSLGDVGANVLTF. The genes are TRBV5-1 and TRBJ2-6, with D unclear. From germline, CDR1 is SGHRS and CDR2 YFSETQ. V was clipped by 0 bases and J by 3 bases, with 7 bases between them. The CDR3 runs to 15 residues.